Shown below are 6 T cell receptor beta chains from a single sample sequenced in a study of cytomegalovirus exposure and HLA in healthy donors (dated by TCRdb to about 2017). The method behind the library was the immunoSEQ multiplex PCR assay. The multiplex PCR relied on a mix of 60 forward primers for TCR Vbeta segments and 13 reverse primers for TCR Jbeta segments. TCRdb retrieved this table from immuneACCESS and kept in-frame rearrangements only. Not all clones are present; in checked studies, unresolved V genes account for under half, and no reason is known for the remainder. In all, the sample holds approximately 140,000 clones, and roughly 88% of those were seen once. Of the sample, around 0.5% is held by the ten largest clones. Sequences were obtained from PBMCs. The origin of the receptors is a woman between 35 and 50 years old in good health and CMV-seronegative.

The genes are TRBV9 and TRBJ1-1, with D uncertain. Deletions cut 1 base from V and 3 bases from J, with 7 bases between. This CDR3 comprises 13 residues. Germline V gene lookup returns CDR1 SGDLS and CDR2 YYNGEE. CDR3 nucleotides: TGTGCCAGCAGCGTATACGGGGACACTGAAGCTTTCTTT. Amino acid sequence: CASSVYGDTEAFF.

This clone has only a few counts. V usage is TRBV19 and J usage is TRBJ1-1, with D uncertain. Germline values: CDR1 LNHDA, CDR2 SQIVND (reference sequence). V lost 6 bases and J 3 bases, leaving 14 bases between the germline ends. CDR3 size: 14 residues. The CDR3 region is CASRSRARDTEAFF. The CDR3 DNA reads TGTGCCAGTAGGTCGAGGGCGAGGGACACTGAAGCTTTCTTT.

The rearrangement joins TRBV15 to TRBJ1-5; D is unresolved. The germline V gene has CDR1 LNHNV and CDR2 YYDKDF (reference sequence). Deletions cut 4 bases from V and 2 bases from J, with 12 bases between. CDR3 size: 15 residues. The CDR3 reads CATSIGGTGNQPQHF. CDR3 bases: TGTGCCACCAGCATAGGTGGCACAGGCAATCAGCCCCAGCATTTT.

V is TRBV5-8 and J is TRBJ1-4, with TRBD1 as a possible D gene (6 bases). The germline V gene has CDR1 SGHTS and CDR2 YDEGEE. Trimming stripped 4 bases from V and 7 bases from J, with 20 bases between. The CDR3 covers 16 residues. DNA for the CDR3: TGTGCCAGCAGCGTCCACGGGGGGCTGGCTGGTGAAAAACTGTTTTTT. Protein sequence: CASSVHGGLAGEKLFF.

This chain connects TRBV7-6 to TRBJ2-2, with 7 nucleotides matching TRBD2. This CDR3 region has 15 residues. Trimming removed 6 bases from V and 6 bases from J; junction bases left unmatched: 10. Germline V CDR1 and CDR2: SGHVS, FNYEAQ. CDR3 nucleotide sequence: TGTGCCAGCAGTCATGCGGGAGTAGGTGCCGGGGAGCTGTTTTTT. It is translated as CASSHAGVGAGELFF.

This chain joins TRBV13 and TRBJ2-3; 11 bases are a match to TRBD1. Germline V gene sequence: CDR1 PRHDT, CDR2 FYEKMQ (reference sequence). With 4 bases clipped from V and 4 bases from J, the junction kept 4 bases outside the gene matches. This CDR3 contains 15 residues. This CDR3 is CASSSGQGAADTQYF. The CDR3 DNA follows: TGTGCCAGCAGCTCCGGACAGGGGGCAGCAGATACGCAGTATTTT. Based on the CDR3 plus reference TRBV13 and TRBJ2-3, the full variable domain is AAGVIQSPRHLIKEKRETATLKCYPIPRHDTVYWYQQGPGQDPQFLISFYEKMQSDKGSIPDRFSAQQFSDYHSELNMSSLELGDSALYFCASSSGQGAADTQYFGPGTRLTVL.